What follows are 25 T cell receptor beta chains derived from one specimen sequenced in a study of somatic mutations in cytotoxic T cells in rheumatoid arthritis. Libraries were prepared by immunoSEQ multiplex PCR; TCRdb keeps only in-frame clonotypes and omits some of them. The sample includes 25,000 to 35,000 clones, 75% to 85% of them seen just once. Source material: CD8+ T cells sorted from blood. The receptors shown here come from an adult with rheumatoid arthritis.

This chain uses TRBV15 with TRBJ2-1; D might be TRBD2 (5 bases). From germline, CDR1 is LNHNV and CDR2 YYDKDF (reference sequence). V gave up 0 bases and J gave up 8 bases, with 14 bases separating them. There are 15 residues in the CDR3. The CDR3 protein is CATSRDPGSFHEQFF. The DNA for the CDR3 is TGTGCCACCAGCAGAGACCCTGGGAGTTTCCATGAGCAGTTCTTC.

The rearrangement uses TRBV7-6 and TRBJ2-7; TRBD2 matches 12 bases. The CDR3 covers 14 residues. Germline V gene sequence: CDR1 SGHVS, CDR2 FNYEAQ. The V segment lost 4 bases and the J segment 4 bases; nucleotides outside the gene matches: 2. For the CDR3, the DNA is TGTGCCAGCAGCTACGGGACTAGCGGGTACGAGCAGTACTTC. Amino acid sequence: CASSYGTSGYEQYF.

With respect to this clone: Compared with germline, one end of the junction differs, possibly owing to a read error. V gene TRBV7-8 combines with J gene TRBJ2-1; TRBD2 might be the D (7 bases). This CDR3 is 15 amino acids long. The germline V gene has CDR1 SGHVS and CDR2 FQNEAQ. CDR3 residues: CASSLADSSYNEQFF. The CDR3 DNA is TGTGCCAGCAGCCTAGCGGACAGCTCCTACAATGAGCAGTTCTTC.

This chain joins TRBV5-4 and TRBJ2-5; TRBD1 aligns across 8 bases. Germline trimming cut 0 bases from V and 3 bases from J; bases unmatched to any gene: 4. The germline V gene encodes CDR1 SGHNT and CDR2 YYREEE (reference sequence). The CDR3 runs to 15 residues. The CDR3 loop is CASSLVSTGEETQYF. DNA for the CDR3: TGTGCCAGCAGCTTGGTCTCGACAGGGGAAGAGACCCAGTACTTC. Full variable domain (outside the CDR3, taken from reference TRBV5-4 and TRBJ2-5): ETGVTQSPTHLIKTRGQQVTLRCSSQSGHNTVSWYQQALGQGPQFIFQYYREEENGRGNFPPRFSGLQFPNYSSELNVNALELDDSALYLCASSLVSTGEETQYFGPGTRLLVL.

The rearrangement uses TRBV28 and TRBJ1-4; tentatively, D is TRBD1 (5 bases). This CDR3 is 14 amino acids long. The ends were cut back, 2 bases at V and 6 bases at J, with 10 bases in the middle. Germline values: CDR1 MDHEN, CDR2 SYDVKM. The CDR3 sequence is CASSLEGSDEKLFF. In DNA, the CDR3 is TGTGCCAGCAGTTTAGAGGGGAGTGATGAAAAACTGTTTTTT.

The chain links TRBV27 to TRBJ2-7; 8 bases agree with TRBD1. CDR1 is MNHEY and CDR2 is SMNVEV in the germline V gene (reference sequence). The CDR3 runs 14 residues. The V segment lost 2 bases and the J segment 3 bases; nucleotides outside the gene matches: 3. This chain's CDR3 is CASSLQDRVYEQYF. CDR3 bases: TGTGCCAGCAGTTTACAGGACAGGGTCTACGAGCAGTACTTC.

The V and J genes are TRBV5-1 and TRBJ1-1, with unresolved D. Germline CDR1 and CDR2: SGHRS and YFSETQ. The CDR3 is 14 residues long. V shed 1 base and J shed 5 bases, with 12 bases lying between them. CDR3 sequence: CASSLMGGRTEAFF. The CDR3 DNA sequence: TGCGCCAGCAGCTTGATGGGCGGTAGAACTGAAGCTTTCTTT. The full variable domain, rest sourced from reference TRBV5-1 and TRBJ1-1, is KAGVTQTPRYLIKTRGQQVTLSCSPISGHRSVSWYQQTPGQGLQFLFEYFSETQRNKGNFPGRFSGRQFSNSRSEMNVSTLELGDSALYLCASSLMGGRTEAFFGQGTRLTVV.

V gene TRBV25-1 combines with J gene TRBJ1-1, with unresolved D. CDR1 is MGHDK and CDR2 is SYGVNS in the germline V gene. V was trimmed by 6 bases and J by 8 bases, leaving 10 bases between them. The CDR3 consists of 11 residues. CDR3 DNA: TGTGCCAGCAGAGCAGGATGGGAAGCTTTCTTT. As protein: CASRAGWEAFF. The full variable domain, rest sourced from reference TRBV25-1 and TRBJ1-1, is EADIYQTPRYLVIGTGKKITLECSQTMGHDKMYWYQQDPGMELHLIHYSYGVNSTEKGDLSSESTVSRIRTEHFPLTLESARPSHTSQYLCASRAGWEAFFGQGTRLTVV.

CDR3 in amino acids: CASSASGGLGSPLHF. CDR3 sequence (DNA): TGCGCCAGCAGCGCCTCAGGGGGCTTAGGGTCACCCCTCCACTTT. The V gene is TRBV5-1, the J gene TRBJ1-6; TRBD1 matches 8 bases. With V trimmed by 4 bases and J by 10 bases, 10 bases remained unmatched. The CDR3 has 15 amino acids. The germline CDR1 and CDR2 sequences are SGHRS and YFSETQ. The full variable domain, completed using reference TRBV5-1 and TRBJ1-6, is KAGVTQTPRYLIKTRGQQVTLSCSPISGHRSVSWYQQTPGQGLQFLFEYFSETQRNKGNFPGRFSGRQFSNSRSEMNVSTLELGDSALYLCASSASGGLGSPLHFGNGTRLTVT.

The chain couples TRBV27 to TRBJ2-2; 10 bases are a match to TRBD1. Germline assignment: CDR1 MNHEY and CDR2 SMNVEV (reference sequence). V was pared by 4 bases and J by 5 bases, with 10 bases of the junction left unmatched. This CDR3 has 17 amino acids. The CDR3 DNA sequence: TGTGCCAGCAGTTCCCGACAGGGGGCGCGGTGGACCGGGGAGCTGTTTTTT. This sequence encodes CASSSRQGARWTGELFF.

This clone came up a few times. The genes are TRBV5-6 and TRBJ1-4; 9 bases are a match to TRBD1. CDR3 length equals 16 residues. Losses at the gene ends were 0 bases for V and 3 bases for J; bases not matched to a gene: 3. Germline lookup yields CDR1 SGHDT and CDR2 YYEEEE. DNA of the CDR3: TGTGCCAGCAGCTTGGCGGGGACAGGGTCTAATGAAAAACTGTTTTTT. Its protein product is CASSLAGTGSNEKLFF.

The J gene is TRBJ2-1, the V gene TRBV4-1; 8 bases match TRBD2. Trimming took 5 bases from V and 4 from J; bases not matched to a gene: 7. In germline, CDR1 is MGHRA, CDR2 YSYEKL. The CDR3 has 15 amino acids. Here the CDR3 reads CASSETSGPYNEQFF. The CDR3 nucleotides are TGCGCCAGCAGCGAAACTAGCGGACCGTACAATGAGCAGTTCTTC.

CDR3 in DNA: TGTGCTAGTGGGTCCGGGACTAGCTCTCTTTCCGGCCCGAACCAAGAGACCCAGTACTTC. As protein: CASGSGTSSLSGPNQETQYF. The chain joins TRBV12-5 to TRBJ2-5, with 9 bases matching TRBD2. Germline V lookup: CDR1 LGHNT, CDR2 FRNRAP. Trimming cost V 6 bases and J 0 bases; bases outside gene matches: 20. This CDR3 has 20 amino acids.

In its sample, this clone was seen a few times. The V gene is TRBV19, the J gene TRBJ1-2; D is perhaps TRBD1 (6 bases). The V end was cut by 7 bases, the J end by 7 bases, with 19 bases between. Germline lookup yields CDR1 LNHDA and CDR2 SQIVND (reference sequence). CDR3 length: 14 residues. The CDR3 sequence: CASTAAGGRSGYTF. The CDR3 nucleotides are TGTGCCAGTACCGCAGCGGGGGGGCGAAGTGGCTACACCTTC.

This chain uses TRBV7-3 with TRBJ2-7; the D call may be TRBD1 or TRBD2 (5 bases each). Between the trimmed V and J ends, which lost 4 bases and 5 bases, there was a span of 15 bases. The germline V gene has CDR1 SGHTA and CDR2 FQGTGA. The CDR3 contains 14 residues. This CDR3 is CASSSGPVGDEQYF. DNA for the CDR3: TGTGCCAGCAGCTCGGGGCCTGTTGGGGACGAGCAGTACTTC.

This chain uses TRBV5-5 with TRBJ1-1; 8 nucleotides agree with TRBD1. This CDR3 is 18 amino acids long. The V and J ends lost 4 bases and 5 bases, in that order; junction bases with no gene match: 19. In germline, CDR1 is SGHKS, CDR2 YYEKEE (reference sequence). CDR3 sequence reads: CASSQTGDPSVRGTEAFF. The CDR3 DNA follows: TGTGCCAGCAGCCAGACAGGGGACCCTTCGGTCAGAGGGACTGAAGCTTTCTTT. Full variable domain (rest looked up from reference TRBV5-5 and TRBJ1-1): DAGVTQSPTHLIKTRGQQVTLRCSPISGHKSVSWYQQVLGQGPQFIFQYYEKEERGRGNFPDRFSARQFPNYSSELNVNALLLGDSALYLCASSQTGDPSVRGTEAFFGQGTRLTVV.

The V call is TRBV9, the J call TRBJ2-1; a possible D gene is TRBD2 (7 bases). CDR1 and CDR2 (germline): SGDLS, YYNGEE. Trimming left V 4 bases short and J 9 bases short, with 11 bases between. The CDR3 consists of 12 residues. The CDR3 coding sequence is TGTGCCAGCAGCCCCGCGGGGGCTGAGCAGTTCTTC. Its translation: CASSPAGAEQFF. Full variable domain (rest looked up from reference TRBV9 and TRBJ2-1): DSGVTQTPKHLITATGQRVTLRCSPRSGDLSVYWYQQSLDQGLQFLIQYYNGEERAKGNILERFSAQQFPDLHSELNLSSLELGDSALYFCASSPAGAEQFFGPGTRLTVL.

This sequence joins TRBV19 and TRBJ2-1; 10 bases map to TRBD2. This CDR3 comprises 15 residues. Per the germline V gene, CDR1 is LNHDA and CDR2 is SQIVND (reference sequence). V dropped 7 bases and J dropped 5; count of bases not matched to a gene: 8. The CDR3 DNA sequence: TGTGCCAGTACCCCTAGCGGGAGTGGGCACAATGAGCAGTTCTTC. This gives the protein CASTPSGSGHNEQFF.

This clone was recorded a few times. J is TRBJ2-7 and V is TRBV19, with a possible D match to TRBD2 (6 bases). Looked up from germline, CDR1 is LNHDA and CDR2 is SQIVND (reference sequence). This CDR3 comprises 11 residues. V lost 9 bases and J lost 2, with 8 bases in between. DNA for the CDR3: TGTGCCAGCGGGGGTACCTACGAGCAGTACTTC. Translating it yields CASGGTYEQYF.

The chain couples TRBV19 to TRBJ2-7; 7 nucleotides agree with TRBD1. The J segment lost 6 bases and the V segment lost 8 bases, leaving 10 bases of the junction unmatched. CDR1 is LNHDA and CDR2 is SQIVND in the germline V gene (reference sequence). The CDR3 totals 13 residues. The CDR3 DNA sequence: TGTGCCAGTTCCCCGACAGGGTCCCGCGAGCAGTACTTC. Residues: CASSPTGSREQYF. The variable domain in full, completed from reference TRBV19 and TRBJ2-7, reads DGGITQSPKYLFRKEGQNVTLSCEQNLNHDAMYWYRQDPGQGLRLIYYSQIVNDFQKGDIAEGYSVSREKKESFPLTVTSAQKNPTAFYLCASSPTGSREQYFGPGTRLTVT.

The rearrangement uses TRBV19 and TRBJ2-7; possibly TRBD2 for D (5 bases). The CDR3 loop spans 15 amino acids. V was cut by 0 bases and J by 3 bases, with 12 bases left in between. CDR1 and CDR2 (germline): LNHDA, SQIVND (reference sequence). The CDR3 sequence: CASSIDLRGFYEQYF. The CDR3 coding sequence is TGTGCCAGTAGTATAGATCTACGGGGATTCTACGAGCAGTACTTC.

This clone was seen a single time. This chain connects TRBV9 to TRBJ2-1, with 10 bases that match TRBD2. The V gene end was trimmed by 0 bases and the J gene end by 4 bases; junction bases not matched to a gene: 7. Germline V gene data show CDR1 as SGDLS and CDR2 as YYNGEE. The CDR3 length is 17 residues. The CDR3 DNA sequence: TGTGCCAGCAGCGTAGTAGTAGCGGGAGGCCAATACAATGAGCAGTTCTTC. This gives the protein CASSVVVAGGQYNEQFF.

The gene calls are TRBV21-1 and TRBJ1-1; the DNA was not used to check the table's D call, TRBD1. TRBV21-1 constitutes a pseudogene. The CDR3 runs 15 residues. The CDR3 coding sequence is TGTGCCAGCAGCAAAACAGGGATCATGAACACTGAAGCTTTCTTT. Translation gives CASSKTGIMNTEAFF.

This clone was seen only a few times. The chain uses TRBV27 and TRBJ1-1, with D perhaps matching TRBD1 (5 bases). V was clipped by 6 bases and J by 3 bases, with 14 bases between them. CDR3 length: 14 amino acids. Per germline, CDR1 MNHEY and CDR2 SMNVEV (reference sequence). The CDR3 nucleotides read TGTGCCAGCAGCCTCGGGGCGGGGGACACTGAAGCTTTCTTT. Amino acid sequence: CASSLGAGDTEAFF.

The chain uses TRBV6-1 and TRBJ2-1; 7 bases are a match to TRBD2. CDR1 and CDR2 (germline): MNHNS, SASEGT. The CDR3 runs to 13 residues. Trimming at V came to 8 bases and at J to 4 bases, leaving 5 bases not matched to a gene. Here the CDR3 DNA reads TGTGCCAGCGTCGCTAGCGGATACAATGAGCAGTTCTTC. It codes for CASVASGYNEQFF.